Described below is a single T cell receptor (beta chain) sequence and its context. Its antigen specificity is not known. The sample holds no much larger clone one base away, and base qualities are not on file. This sample is part of a study of CD8+ T cells in alopecia areata (dated 2018 in TCRdb). A note on the overall study: The treated patients took part in an open-label pilot trial in which moderate-to-severe alopecia areata was treated with oral tofacitinib at 5 to 10 mg twice daily. Patients stayed on tofacitinib for 6 to 18 months and then had 6 months of follow-up off drug so that delayed response and recurrence could be assessed. For the treated patients, the SALT score, which quantifies what percentage of scalp surface area is affected, served as the measure of disease severity. In both human patients and the C3H/HeJ mouse model, the study applied high-throughput TCRbeta sequencing to look at T cell clonal expansion in alopecia areata. Human TCRbeta sequencing covered scalp tissue and sorted CD4+ and CD8+ peripheral blood T cells from patchy and totalis/universalis alopecia areata patients and healthy controls. Biopsies were taken from tofacitinib-treated patients at baseline and again at 4 and 24 weeks into treatment, and several of those patients also had a later scalp biopsy. Scalp clonality was compared among normal scalp (n=4), patchy alopecia areata scalp (n=8), and alopecia totalis/universalis scalp (n=8). RNA came from the PAXgene miRNA kit for fixed scalp, the miRNeasy kit for PBMCs, and the RNeasy kit for mouse skin. TCRbeta CDR3 regions were amplified by immunoSEQ multiplex PCR using 35 Vbeta forward and 13 Jbeta reverse primers.

Receptor amplification or capture employed the immunoSEQ multiplex PCR assay. To provide template for TCR sequencing, every sample had RNA extracted and reverse transcribed into cDNA. SuperScript III was used to make first-strand cDNA, primed with a 2:1 mix of oligo-dT and random hexamers. A synthetic immune receptor repertoire was used to assess amplification bias, and residual bias was removed computationally. In the source study's methods: After raw reads were preprocessed to remove errors, the CDR3 was defined following IMGT conventions as running from the conserved cysteine to phenylalanine. Clonality was computed by normalizing Shannon entropy by log2 of the number of productive unique TCRs and subtracting the result from 1. Scalp TCRbeta sequences were cross-referenced with sorted blood CD4 and CD8 repertoires so that the CD4 or CD8 identity of scalp clones could be inferred. Held by TCRdb, this immuneACCESS table contains in-frame sequences only and omits some clones. Under half of the omission traces to an unresolved V gene where checked; the cause of the rest is unknown. V and J calls and clone size follow that table, whereas D and trimming were derived from the DNA. Here the sample has some 150,000 clones; 82% occur a single time. The leading ten clones occupy 20% to 25% of the sample.

Taken with the paper, the label for time point translates to: around 28 days on oral tofacitinib. The treatment or condition label for this specimen denotes: oral pan-JAK inhibitor, 5-10 mg twice daily. Peripheral blood and lesional scalp punch biopsies were obtained from patients with alopecia areata. PBMCs were isolated by density centrifugation and stained for CD3, CD4 and CD8, and CD4+ and CD8+ T cells were sorted on a FACSAria. Paper-wide results and their limitations: Many expanded lesional clones were found to persist in scalp and blood during tofacitinib treatment, and relapse after treatment cessation may be partly explained by this persistence. TCR sequences shared between patients were less clear than in mice, possibly partly because of HLA diversity in the patient population. Because the treated cohort was small and included a single nonresponder, larger studies are needed to assess links between baseline CD8+ expansion and response. Scalp TCR repertoire analysis is complicated because resident alphabeta T cells in normal human skin are also sequenced, whereas mouse skin is dominated by gammadelta T cells. Higher clonality and more expanded CD8+ clones were observed in lesional scalp than in normal scalp, particularly in alopecia totalis/universalis, a finding suggestive of antigenic drive. Tofacitinib significantly lowered scalp clonality and the number of expanded CD8+ clones among the top 100 scalp clones.

Sample: CD8+ T cells sorted from blood, taken at week 4, from a patient treated with tofacitinib. The receptor comes from a human donor with alopecia areata.

For the CDR3, the sequence is CASSQEGHYSSLGGANVLTF. The nucleotide sequence reads as follows: TGCGCCAGCAGCCAAGAGGGACACTACTCCTCTCTGGGTGGGGCCAACGTCCTGACTTTC. In this chain, TRBV4-1 is recombined with TRBJ2-6, with a weak D call of TRBD1 (6 bases match). The CDR3 spans 20 residues, from the cysteine through the phenylalanine. Only the CDR3 part of the read is kept: 60 bases, read in frame from the first base. The junction shows trimming of 0 bases on V and 3 bases on J, plus 21 bases between the germline ends. The germline V gene gives CDR1 as MGHRA and CDR2 as YSYEKL.